This TCR beta chain was captured in a study of vaccination effects on CD4 cells after COVID-19. Having been cultured for roughly 11 days, the cells underwent CD4+ T cell isolation. This clone was recorded a few times. Its target is unknown. Measured with immunoSEQ multiplex PCR; TCRdb has only the in-frame clones, and not every one. The profile shows 45,000 to 60,000 clones, roughly three quarters of them singletons. Trimming shortened V by 0 bases and J by 3 bases, and 8 bases separated the two germline ends. The V gene's germline CDR1 is SGHRS and CDR2 YFSETQ. The CDR3 is 14 amino acids. The TCR comes from a human donor who had a prior SARS-CoV-2 infection. The chain has TRBV5-1 and TRBJ2-3; D not certain. The sample was CD4+ T cells from PBMCs cultured without peptide, taken before COVID-19 vaccination. The CDR3 DNA follows: TGCGCCAGCAGCTTGGGGCAGACTACAGATACGCAGTATTTT. It codes for CASSLGQTTDTQYF.